This TCR beta chain was recorded in a study of cytomegalovirus exposure and HLA in healthy donors. Background on the study: An early release of data contained roughly 86 million unique TCRs, which came from HLA-typed donors. The Caucasian-associated ancestry cluster held roughly 80% of more than 350 genotyped donors. Points from the study as a whole: Across HLA loci, a later analysis found differing TCR association rates, with DRB1 most and HLA-C fewest.

13 Jbeta primers and 60 Vbeta primers were used for the PCR. Generated by immunoSEQ multiplex PCR, the TCRdb table keeps only in-frame clones and is missing some. The table lists about 98,000 clones, around 68% of them singletons, with under 3% in the top ten. This clone was detected only once. What it binds is not known. With V trimmed by 4 bases and J by 2 bases, 4 bases remained unmatched. Germline CDR1 reads MNHEY; CDR2 reads SMNVEV (reference sequence). The CDR3 consists of 15 residues. The sequence came from a man aged 45 to 65 in good health and CMV-seronegative. V and J are TRBV27 and TRBJ2-5; 10 nucleotides agree with TRBD1. The specimen was PBMCs. The CDR3 DNA follows: TGTGCCAGCAGTTCCGGGACAGGGGTACAAGAGACCCAGTACTTC. Protein product: CASSSGTGVQETQYF.